This TCR beta chain was documented in a study of glioma-infiltrating T cells. Regarding the study as a whole: Above-expected tissue-blood divergence occurred in all gliomas, most in low-grade ones. Only very few CDR3 sequences appeared in both tissue and blood.

The junction had 1 base not matched to a gene; V was cut back by 4 bases and J by 1 base. The CDR3 totals 13 residues. Germline CDR1 DFQATT, CDR2 SNEGSKA (reference sequence). Using RNA template, CDR3s of TCR alpha and beta were amplified with iRepertoire arm-PCR. Input was 100-400 ng of tissue mRNA or PBMC total RNA. In TCRdb, the multiplex PCR reads were re-called with MiXCR into one record per CDR3 protein. The table records 150,000 to 200,000 distinct CDR3 sequences, over 25% of them present only once. This clonotype was recorded many times. Its target is unknown. Sequencing input: glioma tissue, nonneoplastic brain tissue, or PBMCs (not recorded which). This TCR was recovered from a human donor with low-grade glioma or glioblastoma, undergoing nonglioma brain surgery, or in good health (not recorded which). The chain couples TRBV20-1 to TRBJ2-3; the match to TRBD1 covers 8 bases. The CDR3 nucleotides read TGCAGTGCTAAACAGGGGGGCACAGATACGCAGTATTTT. Translated: CSAKQGGTDTQYF.